This TCR beta chain was sequenced for a study of Graves' ophthalmopathy and Graves' hyperthyroidism. Notes on the study in general: Detected in blood as well were most expanded thyroid clonotypes with frequency above 0.001.

Ophthalmopathy-affected donors exhibited moderate-to-severe activity, CAS ≥3, NOSPECS ≥4, and duration under 3 months. Uncontrolled infections, other autoimmune diseases, pregnancy or lactation barred patients from enrollment. A volume of 10 ml of fresh peripheral blood supplied the PBMCs. This clonotype showed up many times. No antigen is known for it. TCR beta CDR3 regions were amplified from RNA transcripts. HTBI primers were employed in first-round RT-PCR, then a second-round multiplex PCR followed. Via MiXCR, TCRdb re-called the multiplex PCR reads, giving one row per CDR3 protein. The repertoire holds around 400,000 distinct CDR3 sequences, with approximately 20% as singletons. The V gene's germline CDR1 is SGHRS and CDR2 YFSETQ. The CDR3 has 15 residues. V dropped 0 bases and J dropped 2 bases, with 8 bases sitting between them.

Input material: peripheral blood. The clonotype comes from a woman between 18 and 29 years old with Graves' ophthalmopathy. The chain carries TRBV5-1 and TRBJ2-2; unclear D gene. The CDR3 DNA reads TGCGCCAGCAGCTTGGAACACCTTAACACCGGGGAGCTGTTTTTT. This encodes CASSLEHLNTGELFF.